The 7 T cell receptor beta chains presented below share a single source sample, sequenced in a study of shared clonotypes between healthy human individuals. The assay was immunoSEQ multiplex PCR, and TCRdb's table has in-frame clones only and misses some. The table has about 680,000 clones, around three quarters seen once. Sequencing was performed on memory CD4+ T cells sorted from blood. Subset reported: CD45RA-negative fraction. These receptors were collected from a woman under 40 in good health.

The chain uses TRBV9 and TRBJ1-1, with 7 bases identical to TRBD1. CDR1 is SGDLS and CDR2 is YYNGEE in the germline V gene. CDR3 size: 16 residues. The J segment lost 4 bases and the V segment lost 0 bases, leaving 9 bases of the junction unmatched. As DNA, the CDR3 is TGTGCCAGCAGCGTAGGGTCGAACAGGGGAGCCACTGAAGCTTTCTTT. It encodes CASSVGSNRGATEAFF.

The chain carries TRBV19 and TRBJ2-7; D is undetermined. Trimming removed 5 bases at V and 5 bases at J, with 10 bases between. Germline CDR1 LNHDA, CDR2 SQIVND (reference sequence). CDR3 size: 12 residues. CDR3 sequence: CASSGDSDEQYF. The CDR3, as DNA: TGTGCCAGTAGTGGAGACTCGGACGAGCAGTACTTC.

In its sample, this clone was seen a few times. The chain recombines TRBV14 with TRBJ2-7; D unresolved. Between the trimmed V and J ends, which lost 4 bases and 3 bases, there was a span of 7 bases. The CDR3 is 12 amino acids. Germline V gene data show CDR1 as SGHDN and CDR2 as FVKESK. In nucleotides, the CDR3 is TGTGCCAGCAGCCTGACTGACTACGAGCAGTACTTC. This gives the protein CASSLTDYEQYF.

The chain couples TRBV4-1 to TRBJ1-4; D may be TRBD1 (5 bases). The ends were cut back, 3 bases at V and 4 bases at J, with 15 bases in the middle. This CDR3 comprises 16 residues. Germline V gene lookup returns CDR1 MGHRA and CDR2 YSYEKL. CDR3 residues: CASSQGIGTGNEKLFF. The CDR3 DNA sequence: TGCGCCAGCAGCCAGGGGATCGGGACCGGTAATGAAAAACTGTTTTTT.

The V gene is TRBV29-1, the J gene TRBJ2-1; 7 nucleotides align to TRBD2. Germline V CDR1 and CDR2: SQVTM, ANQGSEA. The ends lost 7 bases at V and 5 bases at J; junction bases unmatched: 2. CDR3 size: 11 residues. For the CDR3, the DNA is TGCAGCGGCGGGGGTCACAATGAGCAGTTCTTC. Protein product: CSGGGHNEQFF.

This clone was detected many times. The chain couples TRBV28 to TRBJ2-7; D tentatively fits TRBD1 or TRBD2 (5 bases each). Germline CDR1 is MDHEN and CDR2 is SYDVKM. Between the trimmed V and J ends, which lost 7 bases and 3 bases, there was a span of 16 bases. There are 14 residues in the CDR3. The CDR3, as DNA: TGTGCCAGCATTACCGGGACGGAGAGCTACGAGCAGTACTTC. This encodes CASITGTESYEQYF.

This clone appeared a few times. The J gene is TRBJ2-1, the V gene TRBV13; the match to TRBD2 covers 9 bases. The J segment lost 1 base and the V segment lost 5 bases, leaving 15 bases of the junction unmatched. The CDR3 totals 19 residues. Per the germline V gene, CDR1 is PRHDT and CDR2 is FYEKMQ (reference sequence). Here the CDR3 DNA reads TGTGCCAGCAGCCCTAGGTCCGGGCTAGCGGGAAGGTCCTACAATGAGCAGTTCTTC. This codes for CASSPRSGLAGRSYNEQFF.